This T cell receptor beta chain was sequenced in a study of a mutant IDH1 vaccine in newly diagnosed glioma (dated by TCRdb to the early 2020s). Turning to the overall study: Patients were given eight vaccinations, in weeks 1, 3, 5, 7, 11, 15, 19 and 23, which matched visits V03 through V10. For exploratory analyses, around 23 treated patients had longitudinal TCRB deep sequencing done wherever samples were available. Peripheral blood was collected at six visits: V03 (baseline), V05, V07, V10, V12 and V13. Prior to enrollment, patients had been given standard therapy consisting of radiotherapy alone, temozolomide alone, or radiochemotherapy with temozolomide, with the combination given to most patients. Vaccination started 4-6 weeks after radiotherapy alone, or was given together with temozolomide cycles in the groups whose treatment included chemotherapy. The roughly 33 treated patients were roughly 62% male and around 40% female, with a mean age of roughly 40 years. Overall study outcomes, separate from this receptor: It was noted by the authors that analyses of patient blood samples could not be reproduced owing to sample limitations. Across multiple MHC alleles, vaccine-induced immune responses were seen in more than 90% of patients. Pseudoprogression appeared unrelated to alterations in the top peripheral T cell clonotypes detected by TCRB sequencing. PBMC samples for TCRB deep sequencing were selected based on availability.

A word on this clone: The clone's antigen remains unknown. Per-nucleotide qualities are absent, and no much larger clonotype sits a single base away.

The meaning of the sample's time point label: week 5, during vaccination. A 20-mer mutant IDH1 peptide at 300 micrograms in Montanide made up each vaccine dose, which was injected subcutaneously together with topical imiquimod. All donors had newly diagnosed IDH1-mutant astrocytomas of WHO grade 3 or 4 that showed loss of nuclear ATRX. The samples were drawn from NOA16, a multicentre, single-arm, open-label phase I trial in Germany that tested a mutant IDH1 peptide vaccine in humans for the first time. Genomic DNA for TCRB sequencing was isolated from EDTA blood with the DNeasy Blood and Tissue Kit. For CDR1 and CDR2, the germline V gene (reference sequence) lists LNHNV and YYDKDF. V has 9 bases trimmed and J has 4 bases trimmed; junction bases matching no gene number 10. Taken from cysteine to phenylalanine, the CDR3 has 14 residues. Only the CDR3 part of the read is kept: 42 bases, read in frame from the first base.

Libraries were prepared through the immunoSEQ multiplex PCR assay. The hsTCRB Kit was used according to the manufacturer's protocol to amplify rearranged TCR beta chain sequences. Sequencing of TCRB libraries was carried out on an Illumina MiSeq. The paper's processing steps were these. The kit vendor's proprietary platform handled demultiplexing, trimming and gene mapping. TCRdb obtained this table from immuneACCESS and retained in-frame rearrangements with V and J assigned. These tables miss some clones; where compared with another copy, unresolved V genes account for less than half of the shortfall, and the remainder is unexplained. Clonal size and the V and J genes are those of that table, whereas D and trimming came from the DNA. Recorded for this sample are about 50,000 clones; around four fifths of them occurred a single time. In total, the top ten clones hold 6.5% to 9% of the sample.

The receptor chain draws on TRBV15 and TRBJ2-3, with 7 middle bases fitting TRBD2. The origin of this receptor is a woman between 50 and 59 years old with glioma. This specimen consisted of PBMCs, obtained from a glioma patient whose treatment included an IDH1 peptide vaccine. The nucleotide sequence is given as TGTGCCACTGGGGGGGGAGGGACGGCAGATACGCAGTATTTT. Its protein is CATGGGGTADTQYF. Supplemented by the reference TRBV15 and TRBJ2-3 proteins around the CDR3, the complete variable domain is DAMVIQNPRYQVTQFGKPVTLSCSQTLNHNVMYWYQQKSSQAPKLLFHYYDKDFNNEADTPDNFQSRRPNTSFCFLDIRSPGLGDTAMYLCATGGGGTADTQYFGPGTRLTVL.